One sample yielded the 16 T cell receptor beta chains listed below, sequenced in a study of blood T cell repertoires in COVID-19. The assay was immunoSEQ multiplex PCR, and TCRdb's table has in-frame clones only and misses some. This table has about 210,000 clones, roughly nine tenths appearing once. Material for sequencing was peripheral blood. The receptors originated from a man in his 70s with acute or convalescent COVID-19.

CDR3 sequence: CSVEPLLGGSGTQYF. The DNA for the CDR3 is TGCAGCGTTGAACCCCTCTTGGGAGGGTCGGGTACGCAGTATTTT. The chain combines TRBV29-1 with TRBJ2-3; 7 bases match TRBD2. CDR3 length: 15 residues. Germline lookup yields CDR1 SQVTM and CDR2 ANQGSEA. The ends lost 2 bases at V and 8 bases at J; junction bases unmatched: 13.

V is TRBV6-5 and J is TRBJ2-7; 8 nucleotides align to TRBD1. This CDR3 comprises 13 residues. The V and J ends lost 6 bases and 6 bases, in that order; junction bases with no gene match: 7. Per the germline V gene, CDR1 is MNHEY and CDR2 is SVGAGI. The CDR3 coding sequence is TGTGCCAGCAGGGGACAGGCCTATACCGAGCAGTACTTC. It is translated as CASRGQAYTEQYF.

Only one count was recorded for this clone. This chain uses TRBV5-1 with TRBJ2-1; TRBD1 aligns across 9 bases. After removal of 4 bases from V and 5 bases from J, the junction contained 7 bases not matched to a gene. This CDR3 has 15 amino acids. Germline V lookup: CDR1 SGHRS, CDR2 YFSETQ. CDR3 DNA sequence: TGCGCCAGCAGCCGACCCGGGACAGGGAACAATGAGCAGTTCTTC. Translation gives CASSRPGTGNNEQFF. Drawing the rest from reference TRBV5-1 and TRBJ2-1, the complete variable domain is KAGVTQTPRYLIKTRGQQVTLSCSPISGHRSVSWYQQTPGQGLQFLFEYFSETQRNKGNFPGRFSGRQFSNSRSEMNVSTLELGDSALYLCASSRPGTGNNEQFFGPGTRLTVL.

The rearrangement joins TRBV7-2 to TRBJ2-1; 8 bases fit TRBD2. From germline, CDR1 is SGHTA and CDR2 FQGNSA. V lost 0 bases and J lost 9; bases outside the gene matches: 10. The CDR3 consists of 16 residues. In DNA form, the CDR3 reads TGTGCCAGCAGCTTAGCACTAGCGGCTAGGTTTGGTGAGCAGTTCTTC. Translated, it gives CASSLALAARFGEQFF.

This rearrangement joins TRBV24-1 to TRBJ2-3; 7 bases are a match to TRBD2. CDR3 length: 15 amino acids. Unmatched junction bases numbered 7, after V lost 4 bases and J lost 4 bases. Germline V lookup: CDR1 KGHDR, CDR2 SFDVKD. The CDR3 loop is CATSEAGDLSDTQYF. CDR3 nucleotide sequence: TGTGCCACCAGTGAGGCGGGAGACTTGTCAGATACGCAGTATTTT.

This rearrangement joins TRBV18 to TRBJ1-4, with TRBD1 matching 9 bases. CDR3 length: 21 amino acids. CDR1 is KGHSH and CDR2 is LQKENI in the germline V gene. Trimming at V came to 2 bases and at J to 1 base, leaving 17 bases not matched to a gene. The CDR3, as DNA: TGTGCCAGCTCACCAATCGATTTGGGACAGGGAACTTTTAGAACTAATGAAAAACTGTTTTTT. Its translation: CASSPIDLGQGTFRTNEKLFF. Based on the CDR3 plus reference TRBV18 and TRBJ1-4, the full variable domain is NAGVMQNPRHLVRRRGQEARLRCSPMKGHSHVYWYRQLPEEGLKFMVYLQKENIIDESGMPKERFSAEFPKEGPSILRIQQVVRGDSAAYFCASSPIDLGQGTFRTNEKLFFGSGTQLSVL.

V usage is TRBV4-2 and J usage is TRBJ2-1; 11 bases align to TRBD1. CDR1 LGHNA and CDR2 YNFKEQ come from the germline V gene. Trimming cost V 1 base and J 9 bases; bases outside gene matches: 11. This CDR3 spans 17 amino acids. Here the CDR3 DNA reads TGTGCCAGCAGCCAAGGCCAGGACAGGGGGCGCATGGGTGAGCAGTTCTTC. Residues: CASSQGQDRGRMGEQFF.

This chain links TRBV28 with TRBJ1-5, with 8 bases that match TRBD1. From germline, CDR1 is MDHEN and CDR2 SYDVKM. V lost 4 bases and J lost 3; bases outside the gene matches: 8. This CDR3 region has 16 residues. The CDR3 reads CASSSNRGGFNQPQHF. The CDR3 bases are TGTGCCAGCAGTTCCAACAGGGGGGGATTCAATCAGCCCCAGCATTTT.

CDR3 residues: CASSQDGSTGYTF. CDR3 DNA sequence: TGCGCCAGCAGCCAAGATGGGAGTACTGGCTACACCTTC. The chain has TRBV4-3 and TRBJ1-2; D is ambiguous. Looked up from germline, CDR1 is LGHNA and CDR2 is YSLEER. Trimming cost V 0 bases and J 7 bases, with 9 bases left between them. The CDR3 is made up of 13 amino acids.

This chain uses TRBV7-3 with TRBJ1-1; tentatively, D is TRBD1 (6 bases). The CDR3 extends over 13 amino acids. CDR1 is SGHTA and CDR2 is FQGTGA in the germline V gene. Between the trimmed V and J ends, which lost 4 bases and 3 bases, there was a span of 9 bases. CDR3: CASSSYRDTEAFF. In DNA form, the CDR3 reads TGTGCCAGCAGCTCCTACAGGGACACTGAAGCTTTCTTT.

The DNA of the CDR3 is TGCGCCAGCAGCCAAGAACAGGGGATAGGCTACACCTTC. It encodes CASSQEQGIGYTF. The chain combines TRBV4-1 with TRBJ1-2, with 7 nucleotides matching TRBD1. This CDR3 contains 13 residues. V shed 0 bases and J 8 bases; nucleotides not matched to a gene: 3. The germline gives CDR1 MGHRA, CDR2 YSYEKL.

Here the CDR3 DNA reads TGTGCCACCAGTGATGGAGGCAACAATCAGCCCCAGCATTTT. It codes for CATSDGGNNQPQHF. The chain carries TRBV24-1 and TRBJ1-5; D not resolved. The ends were cut back, 3 bases at V and 3 bases at J, with 8 bases in the middle. Germline assignment: CDR1 KGHDR and CDR2 SFDVKD. The CDR3 totals 14 residues.

The chain is built from TRBV6-6 and TRBJ1-2; weak D call: TRBD1 (6 bases). CDR3 length: 12 residues. CDR1 MNHNY and CDR2 SVGAGI come from the germline V gene (reference sequence). Trimming cost V 6 bases and J 5 bases, with 10 bases left between them. The CDR3 sequence: CASRDRTYGYTF. CDR3 nucleotide sequence: TGTGCCAGCAGGGACAGAACATATGGCTACACCTTC.

The rearrangement joins TRBV4-3 to TRBJ2-2, with 12 bases lining up with TRBD2. Germline trimming cut 4 bases from V and 6 bases from J; bases unmatched to any gene: 6. The CDR3 has 16 amino acids. Germline lookup yields CDR1 LGHNA and CDR2 YSLEER. Here the CDR3 DNA reads TGCGCCAGCAGCCCACTAACTAGCGGGAGGCCCGGGGAGCTGTTTTTT. Its protein product is CASSPLTSGRPGELFF.

The J gene is TRBJ2-3, the V gene TRBV4-2; D remains ambiguous. The CDR3 has 15 residues. Germline CDR1 is LGHNA and CDR2 is YNFKEQ. V lost 1 base and J 2 bases, leaving 10 bases between the germline ends. CDR3 protein: CASSQADSDTDTQYF. Here the CDR3 DNA reads TGTGCCAGCAGCCAAGCCGACTCGGACACAGATACGCAGTATTTT.

J is TRBJ1-1 and V is TRBV5-1, with 9 bases matching TRBD1. The ends lost 3 bases at V and 1 base at J; junction bases unmatched: 1. Germline loops: CDR1 SGHRS, CDR2 YFSETQ. This CDR3 spans 14 amino acids. For the CDR3, the DNA is TGCGCCAGCAGCTGGGGACAGGGGAACACTGAAGCTTTCTTT. It yields the protein CASSWGQGNTEAFF. The entire variable domain, with the rest obtained from reference TRBV5-1 and TRBJ1-1, is as follows: KAGVTQTPRYLIKTRGQQVTLSCSPISGHRSVSWYQQTPGQGLQFLFEYFSETQRNKGNFPGRFSGRQFSNSRSEMNVSTLELGDSALYLCASSWGQGNTEAFFGQGTRLTVV.